The clone carrying this T cell receptor beta chain occurred a few times. TCR beta CDR3 sequences were amplified from RNA transcripts. The HTBI primer set was used in a first-round RT-PCR of the TCR CDR3. TCRdb independently ran MiXCR on the multiplex PCR reads; one entry per CDR3 protein. The profile shows hundreds of thousands of distinct CDR3 sequences, approximately 15% of them singletons. Used for diagnoses were clinical symptoms, serum thyroxine and TRAb, thyroid ultrasound and orbital computed tomography. The blood was taken when hyperthyroidism was first diagnosed, before any ophthalmopathy symptoms showed up. The authors obtained PBMCs from about 9.5 ml of fresh peripheral blood. This specimen comes from a study of T cells in Graves' hyperthyroidism and ophthalmopathy. The sequenced material came from blood. The TCR was taken from a woman under 30 with Graves' hyperthyroidism that later progressed to Graves' ophthalmopathy.

The CDR3 reads CASSQGRTSGSGYNEQFF. As DNA, the CDR3 is TGCGCCAGCAGCCAAGGGAGGACTAGCGGGAGTGGATACAATGAGCAGTTCTTC. This chain joins TRBV4-1 and TRBJ2-1; 13 bases map to TRBD2. The CDR3 is 18 amino acids. Unmatched junction bases numbered 7, after V lost 1 base and J lost 4 bases. Germline loops: CDR1 MGHRA, CDR2 YSYEKL.